Below, one TCR beta chain is given with its context. Regarding time point: cycle 4 day 1 (C4D1), after 6 weeks of nivolumab. After autologous stem cell transplantation all patients relapsed, and prior brentuximab vedotin exposure differed between cohorts. Classifying best responses yielded complete response, partial response or progressive disease. Profiled with immunoSEQ multiplex PCR; TCRdb holds only in-frame clones, not every one. The sample shows approximately 52,000 clones, roughly 86% of them seen only once. The data are from a study of PD-1 blockade in classical Hodgkin lymphoma. Study overall: On a schedule of every 2 weeks, patients received nivolumab 3 mg/kg intravenously.

Between the trimmed V and J ends, which lost 2 bases and 1 base, there was a span of 17 bases. Germline values: CDR1 SGHTA, CDR2 FQGTGA. The CDR3 loop spans 18 amino acids. The receptor's source is a human donor with classical Hodgkin lymphoma. The chain joins TRBV7-3 to TRBJ2-2; TRBD2 might be the D (6 bases). The sample consisted of peripheral blood mononuclear cells (PBMCs), taken before the fourth cycle of nivolumab. CDR3 in DNA: TGTGCCAGCAGCTTAGGACGAGCGGGCCGAGGGAACACCGGGGAGCTGTTTTTT. Translation gives CASSLGRAGRGNTGELFF.